This is a list of T cell receptor beta chains from one sample in a study of OX40 agonist ivuxolimab in advanced cancers. TCRdb's copy holds only in-frame clones and misses some; the assay was immunoSEQ multiplex PCR. The sample yields 99,000 or so clones, approximately 84% seen once. This specimen was CD4+ or CD8+ T cells sorted from blood, taken in a trial of the OX40 agonist ivuxolimab. The receptors were gathered from an adult with an advanced solid tumor such as melanoma, head and neck, liver or kidney cancer. The conserved cysteine and the conserved F or W are not part of the CDR3 here.

v_gene: TRBV6-6
CDR3aa: ASSYQGLAGEVY

v_gene: TRBV6-1
CDR3aa: ATMDVLNSPLH

v_gene: TRBV29-1
CDR3aa: SVTSGRTLNQETQY

v_gene: TRBV19
CDR3aa: ASRRWTSGKETQY

v_gene: TRBV21-1
CDR3aa: ASSLPGQGGYGYT

v_gene: TRBV5-1
CDR3aa: ASRRGGGTDTQY

v_gene: TRBV5-1
CDR3aa: ASSFQGATNEKLF

v_gene: TRBV4-1
CDR3aa: ASSQPSGGAVYEQF

v_gene: TRBV19
CDR3aa: ASSIRASRWTGELF

v_gene: TRBV9
CDR3aa: ASGNGDTQY

v_gene: TRBV19
CDR3aa: ASSIFGRAHNEQF

v_gene: TRBV11-3
CDR3aa: ASSDRGTSSINEQF

v_gene: TRBV14
CDR3aa: ASSQNLQETQY

v_gene: TRBV10-3
CDR3aa: AIRRQGVGYEQY

v_gene: TRBV4-1
CDR3aa: ASSQDRSSGGSYEQY

v_gene: TRBV19
CDR3aa: ASSMILAATDTQY

v_gene: TRBV6-5
CDR3aa: ASSYSDRDGEQY

v_gene: TRBV18
CDR3aa: ASSPVYDASLSNEKLF

v_gene: TRBV25-1
CDR3aa: ASSDPTLDSAPLH

v_gene: TRBV7-9
CDR3aa: ASSILDNEQF

v_gene: TRBV7-9
CDR3aa: ASRGLDTDTQY

v_gene: TRBV5-1
CDR3aa: ASSVGTSYTGELF